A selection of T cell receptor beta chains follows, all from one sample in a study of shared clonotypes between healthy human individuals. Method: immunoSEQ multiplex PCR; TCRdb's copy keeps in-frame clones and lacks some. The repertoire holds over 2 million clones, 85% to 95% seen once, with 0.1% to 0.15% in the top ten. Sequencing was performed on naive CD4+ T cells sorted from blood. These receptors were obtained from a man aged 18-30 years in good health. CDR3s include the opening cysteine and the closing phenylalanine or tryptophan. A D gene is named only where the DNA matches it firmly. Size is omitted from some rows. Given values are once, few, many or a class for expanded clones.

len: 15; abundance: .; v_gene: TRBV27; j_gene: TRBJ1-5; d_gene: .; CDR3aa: CASSPGTRSNQPQHF; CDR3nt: TGTGCCAGCAGCCCCGGGACGAGGAGCAATCAGCCCCAGCATTTT
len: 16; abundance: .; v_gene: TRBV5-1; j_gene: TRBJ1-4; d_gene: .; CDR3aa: CASSLAKVATNEKLFF; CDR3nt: TGCGCCAGCAGCTTGGCTAAAGTTGCAACTAATGAAAAACTGTTTTTT
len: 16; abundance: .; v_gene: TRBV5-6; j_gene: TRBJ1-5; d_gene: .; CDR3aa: CASSLGAGTVNQPQHF; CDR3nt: TGTGCCAGCAGCTTGGGGGCCGGGACGGTCAATCAGCCCCAGCATTTT
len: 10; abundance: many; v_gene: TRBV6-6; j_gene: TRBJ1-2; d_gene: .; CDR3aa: CASRTSGYTF; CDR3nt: TGTGCCAGCAGAACTAGCGGCTACACCTTC
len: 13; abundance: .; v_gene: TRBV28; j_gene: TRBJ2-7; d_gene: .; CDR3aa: CASSPPGWYEQYF; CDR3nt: TGTGCCAGCAGTCCCCCGGGGTGGTACGAGCAGTACTTC
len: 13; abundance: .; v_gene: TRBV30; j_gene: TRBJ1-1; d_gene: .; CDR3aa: CAWSSQGGTEAFF; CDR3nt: TGTGCCTGGAGTTCCCAAGGGGGGACTGAAGCTTTCTTT
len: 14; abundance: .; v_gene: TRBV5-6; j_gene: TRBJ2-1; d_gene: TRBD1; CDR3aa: CASSYRDRGNEQFF; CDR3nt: TGTGCCAGCAGCTACCGGGACAGGGGAAATGAGCAGTTCTTC
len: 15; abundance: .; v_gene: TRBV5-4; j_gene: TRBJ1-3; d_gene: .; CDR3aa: CASSLGGYSGNTIYF; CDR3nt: TGTGCCAGCAGCTTAGGGGGATACTCTGGAAACACCATATATTTT
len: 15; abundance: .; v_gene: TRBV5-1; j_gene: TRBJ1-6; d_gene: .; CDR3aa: CASSERSVGNSPLHF; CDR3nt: TGCGCCAGCAGCGAGAGAAGCGTGGGTAATTCACCCCTCCACTTT
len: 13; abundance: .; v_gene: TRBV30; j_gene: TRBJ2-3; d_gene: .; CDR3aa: CAWSVKGADTQYF; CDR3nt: TGTGCCTGGAGTGTAAAGGGGGCAGATACGCAGTATTTT
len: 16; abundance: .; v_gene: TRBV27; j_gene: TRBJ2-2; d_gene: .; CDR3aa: CASSLLPDANTGELFF; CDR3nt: TGTGCCAGCAGTTTATTGCCCGACGCGAACACCGGGGAGCTGTTTTTT
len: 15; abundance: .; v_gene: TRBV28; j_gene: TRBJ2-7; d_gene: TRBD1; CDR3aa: CASRTGQGGAHEQYF; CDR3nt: TGTGCCAGCAGAACCGGACAGGGGGGTGCCCACGAGCAGTACTTC
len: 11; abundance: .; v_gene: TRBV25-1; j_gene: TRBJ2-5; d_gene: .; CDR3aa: CASSESETQYF; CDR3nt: TGTGCCAGCAGTGAATCTGAGACCCAGTACTTC
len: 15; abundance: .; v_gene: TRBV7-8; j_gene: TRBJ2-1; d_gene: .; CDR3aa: CASSSRPSSYNEQFF; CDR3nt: TGTGCCAGCAGCTCCAGGCCGAGCTCCTACAATGAGCAGTTCTTC
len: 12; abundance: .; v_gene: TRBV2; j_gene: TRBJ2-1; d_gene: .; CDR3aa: CATTGESNEQFF; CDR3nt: TGTGCCACTACGGGGGAGTCCAATGAGCAGTTCTTC
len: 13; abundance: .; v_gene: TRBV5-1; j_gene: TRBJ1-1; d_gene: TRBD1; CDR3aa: CASSPGRGQEAFF; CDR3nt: TGCGCCAGCAGCCCAGGACGGGGACAGGAAGCTTTCTTT
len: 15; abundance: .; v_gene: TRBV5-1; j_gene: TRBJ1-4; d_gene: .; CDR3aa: CASSLEGTFGEKLFF; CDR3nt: TGCGCCAGCAGCCTAGAAGGCACCTTCGGGGAAAAACTGTTTTTT
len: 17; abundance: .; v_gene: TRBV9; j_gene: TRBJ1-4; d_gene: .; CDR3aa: CASSAAGAVTHNEKLFF; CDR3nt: TGTGCCAGCAGCGCGGCCGGGGCGGTAACCCATAATGAAAAACTGTTTTTT
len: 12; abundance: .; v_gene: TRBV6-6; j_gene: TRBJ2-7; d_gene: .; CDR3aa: CASSYPIGEQYF; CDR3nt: TGTGCCAGCAGTTACCCTATAGGCGAGCAGTACTTC
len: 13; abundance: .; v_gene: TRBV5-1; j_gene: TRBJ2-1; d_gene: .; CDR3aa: CASSLGTDFRAIF; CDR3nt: TGCGCCAGCAGCTTGGGGACAGACTTTAGGGCGATCTTC
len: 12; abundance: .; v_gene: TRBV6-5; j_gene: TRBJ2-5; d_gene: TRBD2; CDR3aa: CASTRGGETQYF; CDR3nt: TGTGCCAGCACCCGGGGGGGAGAGACCCAGTACTTC
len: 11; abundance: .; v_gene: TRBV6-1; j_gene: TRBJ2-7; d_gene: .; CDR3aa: CASSEAPVRSF; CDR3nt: TGTGCCAGCAGTGAAGCCCCAGTTCGAAGCTTC
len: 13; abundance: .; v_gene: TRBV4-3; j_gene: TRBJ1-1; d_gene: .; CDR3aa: CASSQQRYTEAFF; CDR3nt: TGCGCCAGCAGCCAACAGCGCTACACTGAAGCTTTCTTT
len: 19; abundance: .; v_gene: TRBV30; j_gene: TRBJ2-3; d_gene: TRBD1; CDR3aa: CAWSLGQGHRFGLTDTQYF; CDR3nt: TGTGCCTGGAGTCTGGGACAGGGTCACAGGTTTGGGCTTACAGATACGCAGTATTTT
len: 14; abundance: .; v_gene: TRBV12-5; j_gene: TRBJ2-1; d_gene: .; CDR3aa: CASGPGQYYNEQFF; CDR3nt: TGTGCTAGTGGTCCCGGACAGTACTACAATGAGCAGTTCTTC
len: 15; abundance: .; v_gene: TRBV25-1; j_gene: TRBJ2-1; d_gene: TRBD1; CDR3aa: CASSESGGPVNEQFF; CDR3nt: TGTGCCAGCAGTGAGTCAGGGGGCCCGGTAAATGAGCAGTTCTTC
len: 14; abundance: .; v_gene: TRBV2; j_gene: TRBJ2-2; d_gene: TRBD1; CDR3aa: CATRTGLNAGELFF; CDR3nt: TGTGCCACTCGGACAGGCCTTAACGCCGGGGAGCTGTTTTTT
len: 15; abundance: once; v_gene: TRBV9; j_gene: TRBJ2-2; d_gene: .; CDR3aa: CASSVRVSDTGELFF; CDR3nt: TGTGCCAGCAGCGTCAGGGTTTCGGACACCGGGGAGCTGTTTTTT
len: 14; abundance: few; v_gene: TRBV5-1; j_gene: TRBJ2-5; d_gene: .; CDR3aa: CASSLEIGVRAQYF; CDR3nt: TGCGCCAGCAGCTTGGAAATCGGAGTCAGGGCCCAGTACTTC
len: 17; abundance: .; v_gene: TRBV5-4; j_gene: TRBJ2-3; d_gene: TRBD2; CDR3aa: CASSKTSSGRNTDTQYF; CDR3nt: TGTGCCAGCAGCAAAACCTCTAGCGGGAGGAACACAGATACGCAGTATTTT
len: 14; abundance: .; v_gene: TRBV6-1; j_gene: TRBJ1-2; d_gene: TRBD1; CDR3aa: CASSEPGQNYGYTF; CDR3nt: TGTGCCAGCAGTGAACCGGGACAGAACTATGGCTACACCTTC
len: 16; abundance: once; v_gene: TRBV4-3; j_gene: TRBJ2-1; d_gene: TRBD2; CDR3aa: CASSQGLAGGYNEQFF; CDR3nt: TGCGCCAGCAGCCAGGGACTAGCGGGAGGATACAATGAGCAGTTCTTC
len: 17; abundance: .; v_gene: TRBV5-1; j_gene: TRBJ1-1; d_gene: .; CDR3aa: CASSLARTGRMNTEAFF; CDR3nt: TGCGCCAGCAGCTTGGCCAGAACAGGGCGAATGAACACTGAAGCTTTCTTT
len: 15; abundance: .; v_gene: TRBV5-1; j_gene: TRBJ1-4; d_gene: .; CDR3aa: CASSLQDATNEKLFF; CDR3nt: TGCGCCAGCAGCTTGCAGGACGCAACTAATGAAAAACTGTTTTTT
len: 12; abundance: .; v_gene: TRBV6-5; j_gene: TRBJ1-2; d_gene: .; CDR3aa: CASTDIGYGYTF; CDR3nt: TGTGCCAGCACCGACATCGGCTATGGCTACACCTTC
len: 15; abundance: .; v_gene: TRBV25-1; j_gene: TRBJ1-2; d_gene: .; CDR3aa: CASSEAGGAQGGYTF; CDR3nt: TGTGCCAGCAGTGAAGCCGGCGGAGCCCAGGGCGGCTACACCTTC
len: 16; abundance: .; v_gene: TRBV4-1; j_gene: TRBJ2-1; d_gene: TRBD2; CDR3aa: CASSRTSGGSYNEQFF; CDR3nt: TGCGCCAGCAGCCGGACTAGCGGGGGGTCATACAATGAGCAGTTCTTC
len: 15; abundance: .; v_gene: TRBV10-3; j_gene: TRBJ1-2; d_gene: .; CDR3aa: CAISEGQGGNYGYTF; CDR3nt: TGTGCCATCAGCGAAGGTCAGGGAGGAAACTATGGCTACACCTTC
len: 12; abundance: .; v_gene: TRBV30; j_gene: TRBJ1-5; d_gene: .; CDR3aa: CAWSVNNQPQHF; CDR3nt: TGTGCCTGGAGTGTAAACAATCAGCCCCAGCATTTT
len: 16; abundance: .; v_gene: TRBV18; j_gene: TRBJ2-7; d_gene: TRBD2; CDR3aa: CASSPTSGGTSYEQYF; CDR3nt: TGTGCCAGCTCACCTACTAGCGGGGGGACCTCCTACGAGCAGTACTTC
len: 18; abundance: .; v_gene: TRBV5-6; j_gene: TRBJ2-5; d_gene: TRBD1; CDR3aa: CASSLGGRFGQGRKTQYF; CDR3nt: TGTGCCAGCAGCTTGGGGGGACGGTTCGGACAGGGTAGAAAGACCCAGTACTTC
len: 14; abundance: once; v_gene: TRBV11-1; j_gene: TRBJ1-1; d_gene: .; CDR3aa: CASRFGGVNTEAFF; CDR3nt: TGTGCCAGCAGGTTTGGCGGGGTAAACACTGAAGCTTTCTTT
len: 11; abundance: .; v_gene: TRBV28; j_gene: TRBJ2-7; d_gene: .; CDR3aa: CASKRDYEQYF; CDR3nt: TGTGCCAGCAAGCGTGACTACGAGCAGTACTTC
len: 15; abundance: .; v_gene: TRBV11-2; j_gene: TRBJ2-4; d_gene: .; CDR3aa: CASSSLRGGKNIQYF; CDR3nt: TGTGCCAGCAGTTCCCTGAGGGGAGGAAAAAACATTCAGTACTTC
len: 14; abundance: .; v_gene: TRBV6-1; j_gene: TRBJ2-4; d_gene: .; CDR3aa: CASSQGLAKNIQYF; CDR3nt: TGTGCCAGCAGTCAGGGACTAGCCAAAAACATTCAGTACTTC
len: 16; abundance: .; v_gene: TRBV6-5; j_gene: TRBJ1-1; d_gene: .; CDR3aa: CASSYSGGRVNTEAFF; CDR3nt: TGTGCCAGCAGTTACTCCGGGGGCAGGGTAAACACTGAAGCTTTCTTT
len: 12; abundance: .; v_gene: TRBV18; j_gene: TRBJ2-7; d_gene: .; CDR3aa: CASSPPSYEQYF; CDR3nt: TGTGCCAGCTCACCTCCTTCCTACGAGCAGTACTTC
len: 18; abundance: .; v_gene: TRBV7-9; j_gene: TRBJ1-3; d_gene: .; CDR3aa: CASSSLQGIKRSGNTIYF; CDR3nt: TGTGCCAGCAGCTCCCTACAGGGAATTAAGAGGTCTGGAAACACCATATATTTT
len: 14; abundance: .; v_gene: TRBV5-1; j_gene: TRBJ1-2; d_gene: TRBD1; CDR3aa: CASSLGDSQYGYTF; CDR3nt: TGCGCCAGCAGCTTGGGGGACAGCCAGTATGGCTACACCTTC
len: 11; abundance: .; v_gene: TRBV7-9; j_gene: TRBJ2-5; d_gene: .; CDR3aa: CASSRTETQYF; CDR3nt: TGTGCCAGCAGCAGAACTGAGACCCAGTACTTC
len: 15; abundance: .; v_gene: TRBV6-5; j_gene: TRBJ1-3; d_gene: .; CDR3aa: CASRRTQRTGNTIYF; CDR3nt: TGTGCCAGCAGGCGGACCCAAAGGACTGGAAACACCATATATTTT
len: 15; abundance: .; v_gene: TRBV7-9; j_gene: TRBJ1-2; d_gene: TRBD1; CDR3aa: CASSLGDRYSGGYTF; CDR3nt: TGTGCCAGCAGCTTAGGGGACAGATACTCGGGTGGCTACACCTTC